This T cell receptor beta chain comes out of a study of CD8 T cells in ankylosing spondylitis. Study results and caveats: Prior work had noted some motif variants in reactive arthritis blood and synovial fluid. Disease-associated clones were CD8+ and fairly uncommon in peripheral blood.

Concerning this clonotype itself: Its antigen remains unidentified.

Libraries for TCR beta were made by quantitative 5'-RACE with molecular barcodes. TCRdb called the 5' RACE reads again in MiXCR, with one record for every CDR3 protein. The table shows roughly 160,000 distinct CDR3 sequences, with more than 9% occurring only once. Germline CDR1 and CDR2: MNHNS and SASEGT. The junction had 14 bases not matched to a gene; V was cut back by 2 bases and J by 5 bases. This CDR3 has 17 amino acids. The receptor was isolated from a male donor with ankylosing spondylitis or in good health (not recorded which). The rearrangement uses TRBV6-1 and TRBJ2-7, with 8 bases that match TRBD2. Specimen: blood, either unsorted or a sorted T cell fraction (not recorded which). CDR3 DNA: TGTGCCAGCAGTGAAAGAGGACTAGCCCCTCTCAGGGACGAGCAGTACTTC. Protein product: CASSERGLAPLRDEQYF.